The source of this TCR beta chain is a study of PD-1 blockade in classical Hodgkin lymphoma. Time point reported: newly diagnosed, previously untreated cHL patient sample. After thawing, PBMCs were subjected to magnetic negative selection to isolate CD8+ T cells. Germline V gene lookup returns CDR1 LNHNV and CDR2 YYDKDF (reference sequence). Trimming cost V 3 bases and J 1 base; bases outside gene matches: 7. This CDR3 has 19 residues. Data came from immunoSEQ multiplex PCR; TCRdb stores just in-frame clones and leaves some out. The sample lists about 14,000 clones, about 90% occurring once. This chain connects TRBV15 to TRBJ2-1, with 15 bases fitting TRBD2. The sample taken for sequencing was CD8+ T cells from blood. This TCR derives from a human donor with classical Hodgkin lymphoma. This CDR3 reads CATSRPGLAGGSSYNEQFF. The CDR3 nucleotides are TGTGCCACCAGCAGGCCGGGACTAGCGGGAGGTAGTTCCTACAATGAGCAGTTCTTC.